The T cell receptor beta chain described here comes from a study of OX40 agonist ivuxolimab in advanced cancers. This CDR3 spans 16 amino acids. V shed 0 bases and J shed 4 bases, with 15 bases lying between them. CDR1 and CDR2 from the germline V gene are ENHRY and SYGVKD. TCRdb's copy holds only in-frame clones and misses some; the assay was immunoSEQ multiplex PCR. The sample holds around 67,000 clones, about 85% seen once. The TCR was taken from an adult with an advanced solid tumor such as melanoma, head and neck, liver or kidney cancer. The sequences come from CD4+ or CD8+ T cells sorted from blood, collected in a trial of the OX40 agonist ivuxolimab. The chain links TRBV10-3 to TRBJ1-2, with D uncertain. The DNA of the CDR3 is TGTGCCATCAGTGAGTCTTTCGCGGTACTCGGCTATGGCTACACCTTC. Protein sequence: CAISESFAVLGYGYTF.